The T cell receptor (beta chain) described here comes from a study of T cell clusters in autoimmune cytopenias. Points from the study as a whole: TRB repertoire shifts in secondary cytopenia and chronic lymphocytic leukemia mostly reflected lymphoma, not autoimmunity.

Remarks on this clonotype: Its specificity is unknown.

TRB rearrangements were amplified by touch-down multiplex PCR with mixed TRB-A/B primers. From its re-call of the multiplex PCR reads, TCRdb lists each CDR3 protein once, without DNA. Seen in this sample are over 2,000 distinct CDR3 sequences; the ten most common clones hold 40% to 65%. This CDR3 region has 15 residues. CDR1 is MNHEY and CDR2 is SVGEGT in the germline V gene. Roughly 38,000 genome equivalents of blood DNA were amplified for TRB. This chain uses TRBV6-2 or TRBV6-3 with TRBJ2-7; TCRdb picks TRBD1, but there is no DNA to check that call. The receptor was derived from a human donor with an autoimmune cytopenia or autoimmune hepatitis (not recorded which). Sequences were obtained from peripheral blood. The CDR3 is CASIPEGRLTYEQYF.